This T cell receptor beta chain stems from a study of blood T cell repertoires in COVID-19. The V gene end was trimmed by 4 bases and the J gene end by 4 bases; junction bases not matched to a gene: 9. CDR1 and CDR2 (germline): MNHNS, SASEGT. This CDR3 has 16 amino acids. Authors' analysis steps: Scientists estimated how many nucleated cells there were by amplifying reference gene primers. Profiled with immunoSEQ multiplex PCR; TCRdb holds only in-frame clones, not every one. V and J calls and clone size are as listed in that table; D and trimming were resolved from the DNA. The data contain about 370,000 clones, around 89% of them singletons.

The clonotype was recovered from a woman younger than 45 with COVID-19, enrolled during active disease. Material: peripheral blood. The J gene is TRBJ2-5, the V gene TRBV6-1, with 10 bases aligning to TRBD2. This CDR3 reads CASSAPSGGQTETQYF. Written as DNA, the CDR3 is TGTGCCAGCAGTGCACCTAGCGGGGGACAAACAGAGACCCAGTACTTC.